This T cell receptor (beta chain) is drawn from a study of T cell repertoires in cytomegalovirus infection. Turning to the study itself: A matching HLA type, together with CMV infection, was signaled by public TCR beta signatures.

Comments on this clonotype: The antigen remains unidentified.

Each CDR3 protein gets one entry after TCRdb re-called the reads with MiXCR. There are 650,000 to 850,000 distinct CDR3 sequences in the sample; around 29% occur only once, and around 13% lies in the top ten. Trimming removed 7 bases from V and 5 bases from J, with 17 bases in between. The CDR3 is 15 residues long. CDR1 is MDHEN and CDR2 is SYDVKM in the germline V gene. The sequenced sample was cultured CD8+ T cells from PBMCs, obtained from culture after CMV antigen stimulation. This chain links TRBV28 with TRBJ1-4; unclear D gene. The sequence derives from a human donor in good health (CMV status not recorded). Some clones in this sample may be carry-over from other donors' samples. This CDR3 is CASNPSNSLNEKLFF. As DNA, the CDR3 is TGTGCCAGCAACCCCTCGAACAGTTTAAATGAAAAACTGTTTTTT.